This T cell receptor beta chain was found in a study of blood T cells in healthy people across ages. In the study overall: Every two T cells gave about one barcoded beta molecule via template switching.

The second PCR ran roughly 6 to 12 cycles with a sample-barcoded 5' primer and J-beta primers. The template-switch adaptor was a 5' adaptor with 12 random nucleotides. It tagged each cDNA molecule. TCRdb redid the calling of the 5' RACE reads with MiXCR, one entry per CDR3 protein. The sample has roughly 1,700,000 distinct CDR3 sequences, 28% seen once. The sequencing sample was made of blood. The origin of this receptor is a woman aged 25 to 39 in good health.

CDR3 bases: TGTGCCAGCAGCCTGGGACAGCCTGGCTACTACACCTTC. This codes for CASSLGQPGYYTF. The chain is built from TRBV12-3 or TRBV12-4 and TRBJ1-2; 7 bases agree with TRBD1. This CDR3 comprises 13 residues. V lost 6 bases and J lost 10; bases outside the gene matches: 11.